This T cell receptor beta chain was found in a study of cytomegalovirus exposure and HLA in healthy donors. About the study: HLA-typed donors contributed around 85 million unique TCRs, which were held in an early data release. Overall study findings and caveats: An analysis done earlier found most TCR beta V segments productive about 87% or about 30% of the time. The CMV antigen specificity of a few CMV-associated chains was confirmed through in vitro analysis. As a later analysis showed, a missense DCLRE1C variant was linked to trimming of TCR beta V- and J-genes.

About this clone: Its antigen is currently unknown.

Germline lookup yields CDR1 GTSNPN and CDR2 SVGIG (reference sequence). This CDR3 is 14 amino acids long. Trimming pared 2 bases from V and 3 bases from J, leaving 13 bases between. PCR was performed using 60 Vbeta and 13 Jbeta primers. Here immunoSEQ multiplex PCR was the method, and the copy in TCRdb shows in-frame clones only, minus some. The sample has roughly 160,000 clones; approximately 83% are singletons. The sequence derives from a man aged 18 to 29 in good health and CMV-seropositive. Sequencing input: PBMCs. The chain uses TRBV30 and TRBJ1-2; perhaps TRBD1 as D (6 bases). This CDR3 reads CAWSLQGKDYGYTF. In DNA form, the CDR3 reads TGTGCCTGGAGTTTACAGGGCAAGGACTATGGCTACACCTTC.